This TCR beta chain was retrieved from a study of blood T cell repertoires in COVID-19. The CDR3 totals 15 residues. V trimming: 3 bases; J trimming: 2 bases; junction bases outside the gene matches: 2. The germline CDR1 and CDR2 sequences are LNHDA and SQIVND (reference sequence). Sequenced by immunoSEQ multiplex PCR; TCRdb stores in-frame clones only, minus some. The sample contains 310,000 or so clones, 88% of which appear only once. The specimen sequenced was peripheral blood. This chain joins TRBV19 and TRBJ2-7, with 12 bases aligning to TRBD2. The clonotype originates from a woman in her twenties or thirties with COVID-19, enrolled during active disease. CDR3 sequence reads: CASSMGLAGAYEQYF. CDR3 nucleotides: TGTGCCAGTAGTATGGGACTAGCGGGTGCCTACGAGCAGTACTTC.